This T cell receptor (beta chain) was profiled in a study of blood T cell repertoires in COVID-19. Study summary: The United States, Italy and Spain were the sources of the acute and convalescent COVID-19 samples.

Germline values: CDR1 GTSNPN, CDR2 SVGIG (reference sequence). There are 14 residues in the CDR3. With 7 bases removed from V and 0 bases from J, the gap between germline ends came to 13 bases. Clones were sequenced by immunoSEQ multiplex PCR, and TCRdb holds only the in-frame ones, with some missing. The table includes about 360,000 clones, 70% to 90% detected once. Sample: peripheral blood. The chain recombines TRBV30 with TRBJ2-1; D possibly corresponds to TRBD2 (6 bases). The sequence came from a woman in her fifties or sixties with COVID-19, enrolled during active disease. For the CDR3, the DNA is TGTGCCTCCCGGGACTTGAGCTCCTACAATGAGCAGTTCTTC. Its protein product is CASRDLSSYNEQFF.